This T cell receptor beta chain was sequenced in a study of blood T cell repertoires in COVID-19 (TCRdb year 2020). For context, the study as a whole: Samples from collaborators originated in the United States, Italy and Spain and spanned both the acute and convalescent phases of COVID-19. The material from the prospective study consisted of cDNA or gDNA derived from T cells, B-cell-depleted T cells, or PBMCs. Deeply sampled blood TCRbeta repertoires from subjects exposed to, actively infected with, or recovered from COVID-19 were included in the dataset. The repertoires were released in a freely available public database intended as a resource for research on the immune response to SARS-CoV-2. The samples were drawn from the first 160 participants of the ongoing ImmuneRACE study and from over a thousand subjects provided by 6 global collaborators. Sample metadata almost always included a de-identified subject ID, COVID-19 status, age in years and sex. HLA class I and class II types, where available, came from metadata supplied by the sample provider rather than from assay-based typing.

The immunoSEQ Assay, a bias-controlled multiplex PCR, was used to amplify TCRbeta CDR3 regions from genomic DNA. In the paper's pipeline: Within the assay, amplification of reference gene primers was used to estimate how many nucleated cells each sample contained. To quantify the absolute abundance of each unique TCRbeta CDR3 rearrangement, sequence reads were collapsed and filtered. For each sample, productive Simpson clonality was calculated by taking the square root of Simpson's diversity index across productive rearrangements. The table was pulled from immuneACCESS by TCRdb, which kept in-frame rearrangements only. Such tables lose some clones; where checked, under half of the loss comes from unresolved V genes, and the rest has no known cause. The V and J calls and clone size were taken over from that table, and D and trimming were inferred from the DNA. Across this sample there are roughly 120,000 clones, with 65% to 90% seen only once. Clones ranked in the top ten supply 16% of the sample.

Its CDR3 holds 16 amino acids, cysteine through phenylalanine. Only CDR3 DNA is held: 48 bases, read in frame from base 1. In the germline V gene, CDR1 corresponds to SNHLY and CDR2 to FYNNEI. The junction carries 15 bases between V and J, which are trimmed by 6 bases and 0 bases respectively. Points on this clone: What antigen it recognizes has not been identified. The record has no base qualities; no much larger clone is one base away.

Paper-wide results and their limitations: How much clinical and demographic metadata was included differed by source and by participant, and the metadata was provided uncurated.

Whole blood was collected in K2EDTA tubes by collaborating institutions according to the institutions' own protocols. For TCRbeta analysis, collaborators shipped samples in one of three forms: frozen whole blood, isolated PBMCs, or DNA extracted from either of those sample types. The rearrangement joined TRBV2 to TRBJ2-1; perhaps TRBD2 is the D gene, with 6 bases matching. The sequence came from a woman between 55 and 75 years old with acute or convalescent COVID-19. The specimen was peripheral blood. The nucleotides read TGTGCCAGCAGACTCCTGGGGGGTAGCTCCTACAATGAGCAGTTCTTC. It specifies CASRLLGGSSYNEQFF.